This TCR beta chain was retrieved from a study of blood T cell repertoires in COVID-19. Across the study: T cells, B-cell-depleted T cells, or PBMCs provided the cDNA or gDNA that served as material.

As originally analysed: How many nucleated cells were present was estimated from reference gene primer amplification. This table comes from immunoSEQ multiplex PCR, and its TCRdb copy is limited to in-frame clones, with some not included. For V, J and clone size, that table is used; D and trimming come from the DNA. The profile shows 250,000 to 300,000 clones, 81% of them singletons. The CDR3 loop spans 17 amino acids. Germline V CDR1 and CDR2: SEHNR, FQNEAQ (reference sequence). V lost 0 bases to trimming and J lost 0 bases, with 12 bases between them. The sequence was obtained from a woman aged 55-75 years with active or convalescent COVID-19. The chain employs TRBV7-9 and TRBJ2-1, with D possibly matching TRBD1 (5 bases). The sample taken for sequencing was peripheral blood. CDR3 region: CASSLAQDKSSYNEQFF. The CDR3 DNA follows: TGTGCCAGCAGCTTAGCCCAGGACAAGAGCTCCTACAATGAGCAGTTCTTC.